A single sample is the source of the 15 T cell receptor beta chains below, sequenced in a study of cytotoxic CD8 clonotypes in ibrutinib-treated CLL (dated by TCRdb to the early 2020s). The sample's time point, from its label and the paper: approximately eleven months on ibrutinib. Libraries were built with the immunoSEQ multiplex PCR assay. TCRdb stores this immuneACCESS table with in-frame sequences only. Part of the clones is absent; in the studies checked, under half of the shortfall reflects unresolved V genes, and no reason is known for the rest. The table for this sample lists more than 200,000 clones; about four fifths of them were counted only once. The biggest ten clones account for roughly an eighth of the sample. The specimen comprised PBMCs, sampled after 12 months of ibrutinib treatment. These receptors were obtained from a human donor with chronic lymphocytic leukemia.

The chain has TRBV7-2 and TRBJ1-3, with 10 bases fitting TRBD1. V dropped 5 bases and J dropped 3; count of bases not matched to a gene: 4. CDR1 and CDR2 (germline): SGHTA, FQGNSA. The CDR3 has 15 residues. CDR3 bases: TGTGCCAGCAGCCCGACAGGGGGCGATGGAAACACCATATATTTT. This codes for CASSPTGGDGNTIYF.

V is TRBV19 and J is TRBJ2-5; 9 bases line up with TRBD2. CDR1 and CDR2 (germline): LNHDA, SQIVND (reference sequence). The CDR3 sequence is 17 residues long. The junction had 10 bases not matched to a gene; V was cut back by 5 bases and J by 0 bases. The CDR3 region has the DNA TGTGCCAGTAGTCCTCGAATAGCGGGGGTCTACCAAGAGACCCAGTACTTC. Residues: CASSPRIAGVYQETQYF.

V is TRBV7-3 and J is TRBJ2-3; 8 bases agree with TRBD2. This CDR3 contains 14 residues. V lost 2 bases, J lost 4 bases, and 2 bases stayed unmatched. Per germline, CDR1 SGHTA and CDR2 FQGTGA. As DNA, the CDR3 is TGTGCCAGCAGCTTACAAGCGGGGGCAGATACGCAGTATTTT. Its translation is CASSLQAGADTQYF.

The V call is TRBV2, the J call TRBJ1-5; perhaps TRBD1 as D (5 bases). In germline, CDR1 is SNHLY, CDR2 FYNNEI. With 4 bases removed from V and 3 bases from J, the gap between germline ends came to 10 bases. The CDR3 extends over 14 amino acids. This CDR3 reads CASSGGAYNQPQHF. CDR3 DNA sequence: TGTGCCAGCAGTGGAGGGGCGTACAATCAGCCCCAGCATTTT.

The chain links TRBV6-4 to TRBJ1-1, with TRBD1 identical over 7 bases. CDR1 and CDR2 (germline): MRHNA, SNTAGT. The CDR3 length is 14 residues. The ends lost 9 bases at V and 0 bases at J; junction bases unmatched: 7. The CDR3 region is CARANRGMNTEAFF. The CDR3 DNA reads as TGTGCCAGGGCAAACAGGGGTATGAACACTGAAGCTTTCTTT.

This chain connects TRBV11-2 to TRBJ2-3; D is uncertain. The germline V and J ends were trimmed by 5 bases and 0 bases, with 6 bases remaining between them. Germline V gene lookup returns CDR1 SGHAT and CDR2 FQNNGV. This CDR3 comprises 13 residues. The CDR3 DNA follows: TGTGCCAGCAGCCCCCAGAGCACAGATACGCAGTATTTT. This gives the protein CASSPQSTDTQYF.

This chain connects TRBV27 to TRBJ1-1; a possible D gene is TRBD1 (5 bases). CDR3 size: 16 residues. The V and J ends lost 1 base and 1 base respectively, with 13 bases between them. Germline V CDR1 and CDR2: MNHEY, SMNVEV (reference sequence). CDR3: CASSLWEGRGNTEAFF. As DNA, the CDR3 is TGTGCCAGCAGTTTATGGGAGGGAAGGGGGAACACTGAAGCTTTCTTT.

The chain combines TRBV5-8 with TRBJ2-7; TRBD1 matches at 8 bases. The CDR3 is 12 residues long. The germline CDR1 and CDR2 sequences are SGHTS and YDEGEE. V was clipped by 4 bases and J by 12 bases; unmatched bases: 9. The DNA for the CDR3 is TGTGCCAGCAGCACGGACAGGGTTTCACTGTACTTC. Its protein is CASSTDRVSLYF.

This clone showed up just a few times. The V gene is TRBV4-1, the J gene TRBJ2-7; D unresolved. The CDR3 length is 15 residues. Germline CDR1 MGHRA, CDR2 YSYEKL. Trimming removed 1 base at V and 3 bases at J, with 13 bases between. The CDR3 coding sequence is TGCGCCAGCAGCCAAGTCTGGGCTTATGGCTACGAGCAGTACTTC. Translated: CASSQVWAYGYEQYF.

The gene calls are TRBV2 and TRBJ1-3; the match to TRBD1 covers 7 bases. Trimming at V came to 6 bases and at J to 7 bases, leaving 3 bases not matched to a gene. Germline lookup yields CDR1 SNHLY and CDR2 FYNNEI. The length of the CDR3 is 12 residues. CDR3 sequence (DNA): TGTGCCAGCAGAGGGGACAGCAACACCATATATTTT. Translation gives CASRGDSNTIYF.

The rearrangement uses TRBV5-1 and TRBJ1-6, with D unclear. Trimming stripped 4 bases from V and 12 bases from J, with 20 bases between. The CDR3 has 15 amino acids. Germline V gene lookup returns CDR1 SGHRS and CDR2 YFSETQ. Written as DNA, the CDR3 is TGCGCCAGCAGCCCCCGGGCCCCGGAGGTCGGACCCCTCCACTTT. Translated, it gives CASSPRAPEVGPLHF.

The chain carries TRBV11-2 and TRBJ2-7; tentatively, D is TRBD2 (6 bases). V was clipped by 6 bases and J by 2 bases, with 17 bases between them. Germline V gives CDR1 SGHAT, CDR2 FQNNGV. The CDR3 has 15 amino acids. The CDR3 DNA sequence: TGTGCCAGCAGTTTGGAGGGCTCAACCGCCTACGAGCAGTACTTC. Amino acids: CASSLEGSTAYEQYF.

The rearrangement links TRBV11-2 to TRBJ2-2; D is ambiguous. The germline V gene encodes CDR1 SGHAT and CDR2 FQNNGV. Trimming removed 0 bases at V and 1 base at J, with 6 bases between. The CDR3 runs to 15 residues. The CDR3 sequence: CASSLERVNTGELFF. CDR3 in DNA: TGTGCCAGCAGCTTAGAAAGGGTGAACACCGGGGAGCTGTTTTTT.

CDR3 DNA sequence: TGTGCCAGCAGTCCCAGCGGGGGGGCCCCAGAGACCCAGTACTTC. Residues: CASSPSGGAPETQYF. The chain couples TRBV11-2 to TRBJ2-5, with 10 positions matching TRBD2. Germline trimming cut 6 bases from V and 4 bases from J; bases unmatched to any gene: 8. The CDR3 spans 15 residues. CDR1 SGHAT and CDR2 FQNNGV come from the germline V gene.

This clone showed up just once. The rearrangement joins TRBV18 to TRBJ1-2, with 7 bases matching TRBD1. The germline CDR1 and CDR2 sequences are KGHSH and LQKENI. CDR3 length: 16 amino acids. V gave up 3 bases and J gave up 4 bases; unmatched junction bases: 11. CDR3 loop: CASSPLTQGDTYGYTF. As DNA, the CDR3 is TGTGCCAGCTCACCTTTAACCCAGGGGGATACCTATGGCTACACCTTC. Full variable domain (rest looked up from reference TRBV18 and TRBJ1-2): NAGVMQNPRHLVRRRGQEARLRCSPMKGHSHVYWYRQLPEEGLKFMVYLQKENIIDESGMPKERFSAEFPKEGPSILRIQQVVRGDSAAYFCASSPLTQGDTYGYTFGSGTRLTVV.